The text below deals with one T cell receptor beta chain. What it binds is not known. This entry belongs to a study of blood T cells in healthy people across ages. As for the study in general: Roughly one uniquely barcoded beta molecule per two T cells was captured. Study results and limitations: From one million sequenced T cells, diversity estimates were lower bounds. The study found TCR beta diversity correlated strongly with naive T cell percentage. Because donor CMV status was unknown, expanded clonotype changes were possibly confounded.

Primers used in a second PCR of roughly 6 to 11 cycles were a sample-barcoded 5' primer and a J-beta primer mix. Using its own MiXCR run on the 5' RACE reads, TCRdb lists one record per CDR3 protein. The sample carries more than 700,000 distinct CDR3 sequences, about 45% recorded once. The V and J ends lost 5 bases and 3 bases, in that order; junction bases with no gene match: 15. The CDR3 extends over 17 amino acids. Germline V lookup: CDR1 SEHNR, CDR2 FQNEAQ (reference sequence). The sample consisted of blood. The chain has TRBV7-9 and TRBJ2-7; the match to TRBD1 covers 8 bases. The sequence derives from an elderly man in good health. The CDR3 DNA follows: TGTGCCAGCAGCCGCTGGACAGGGCTGATTGGAGACTACGAGCAGTACTTC. Protein product: CASSRWTGLIGDYEQYF.